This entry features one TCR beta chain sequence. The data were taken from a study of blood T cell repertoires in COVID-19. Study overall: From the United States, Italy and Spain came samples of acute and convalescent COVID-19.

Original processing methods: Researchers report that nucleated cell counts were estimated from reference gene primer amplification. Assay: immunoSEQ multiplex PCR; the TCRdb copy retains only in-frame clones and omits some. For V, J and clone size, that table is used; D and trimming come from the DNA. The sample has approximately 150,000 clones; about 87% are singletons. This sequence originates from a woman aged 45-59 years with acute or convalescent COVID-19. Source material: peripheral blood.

The CDR3 sequence: CASSRSHGYTF. The CDR3 coding sequence is TGTGCCAGCAGTCGTAGCCATGGCTACACCTTC. The V and J genes are TRBV2 and TRBJ1-2, with D uncertain. CDR1 and CDR2 from the germline V gene are SNHLY and FYNNEI. The CDR3 contains 11 residues. Trimming removed 5 bases from V and 6 bases from J, with 7 bases in between.